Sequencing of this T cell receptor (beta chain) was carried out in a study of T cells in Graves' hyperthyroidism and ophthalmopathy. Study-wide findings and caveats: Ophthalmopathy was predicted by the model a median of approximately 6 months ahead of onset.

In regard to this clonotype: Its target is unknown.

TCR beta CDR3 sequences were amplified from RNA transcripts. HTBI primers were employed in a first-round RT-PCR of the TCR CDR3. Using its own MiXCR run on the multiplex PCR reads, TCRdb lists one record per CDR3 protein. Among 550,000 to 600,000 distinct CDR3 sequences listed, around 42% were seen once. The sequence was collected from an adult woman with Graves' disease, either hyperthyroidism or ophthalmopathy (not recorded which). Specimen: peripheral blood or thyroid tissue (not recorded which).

CDR3 sequence reads: CAISRDLTEKLFF. DNA for the CDR3: TGTGCCATCAGTCGGGATCTTACGGAAAAACTGTTTTTT. The chain uses TRBV10-3 and TRBJ1-4; D is ambiguous. The germline gives CDR1 ENHRY, CDR2 SYGVKD. There are 13 residues in the CDR3. Trimming removed 5 bases from V and 8 bases from J, with 12 bases in between.